The following is a T cell receptor beta chain sequence with its context. The record originates from a study of T cell changes during pregnancy in multiple sclerosis. With 3 bases clipped from V and 5 bases from J, the junction kept 14 bases outside the gene matches. The CDR3 has 18 residues. CDR1 and CDR2 from the germline V gene are MGHRA and YSYEKL. Sequencing used immunoSEQ multiplex PCR; TCRdb keeps in-frame clones, though not all of them. The table has tens of thousands of clones, 75% to 95% seen once. The chain carries TRBV4-1 and TRBJ1-3, with 9 bases identical to TRBD1. The receptor comes from a female donor with multiple sclerosis, enrolled in a pregnancy study. Specimen: peripheral blood, collected before pregnancy. The CDR3: CASSQELYPGQGRNTIYF. DNA for the CDR3: TGCGCCAGCAGCCAGGAGCTTTACCCGGGACAGGGACGAAACACCATATATTTT.